A single sample is the source of the 26 T cell receptor beta chains below, sequenced in a study of read filtering for tumor transcriptome and immune sequencing. This library used approximately 390 ng RNA and molecular barcoded adaptors spanning alpha/delta and beta/gamma chains. TCRdb re-analysed the reads in MiXCR, keeping a single row per CDR3 protein. The sample holds about 50,000 distinct CDR3 sequences, around 21% seen once. Material: a population of CD138-negative cells sorted from bone marrow. The source of these receptors is a donor at least 40 years old with multiple myeloma.

This clonotype has ten or more counts. The rearrangement uses TRBV5-1 and TRBJ2-1; D remains ambiguous. The germline V and J ends were trimmed by 2 bases and 5 bases, with 14 bases remaining between them. The CDR3 consists of 15 residues. Germline assignment: CDR1 SGHRS and CDR2 YFSETQ. In DNA, the CDR3 is TGCGCCAGCAGCTTCGGTTCCGACGCCCACAATGAGCAGTTCTTC. Its translation is CASSFGSDAHNEQFF.

This clonotype was counted between two and nine times. The chain uses TRBV27 and TRBJ1-5, with a tentative D call TRBD1 (5 bases). The CDR3 totals 15 residues. V was pared by 3 bases and J by 5 bases, with 14 bases between. Germline loops: CDR1 MNHEY, CDR2 SMNVEV (reference sequence). The CDR3 spells CASSFQYDSYQPQHF. Here the CDR3 DNA reads TGTGCCAGCAGTTTCCAATATGACAGCTATCAGCCCCAGCATTTT.

The chain joins TRBV19 to TRBJ2-7, with a weak D call TRBD1 (6 bases). This CDR3 contains 15 residues. Trimming shortened V by 3 bases and J by 3 bases, and 15 bases separated the two germline ends. Germline V CDR1 and CDR2: LNHDA, SQIVND (reference sequence). The CDR3 region has the DNA TGTGCCAGTAGTATGGGGGCGAGCGGAGTCTACGAGCAGTACTTC. As protein: CASSMGASGVYEQYF.

This clonotype showed up many times. V is TRBV5-1 and J is TRBJ2-2; 10 bases agree with TRBD1. The CDR3 has 16 amino acids. The germline gives CDR1 SGHRS, CDR2 YFSETQ. V shed 4 bases and J 0 bases; nucleotides not matched to a gene: 3. In DNA, the CDR3 is TGCGCCAGCAGCATGACAGGGGGCGCGAACACCGGGGAGCTGTTTTTT. It yields the protein CASSMTGGANTGELFF.

This clonotype was detected many times. The chain uses TRBV7-9 and TRBJ2-7; D is possibly TRBD1 (6 bases). Trimming removed 5 bases from V and 2 bases from J, with 13 bases in between. The CDR3 is 14 amino acids. From germline, CDR1 is SEHNR and CDR2 FQNEAQ (reference sequence). Here the CDR3 DNA reads TGTGCCAGCAGCGCCACCACAGGGACCTACGAGCAGTACTTC. Encoded protein: CASSATTGTYEQYF. Complete variable domain (other parts from reference TRBV7-9 and TRBJ2-7): DTGVSQNPRHKITKRGQNVTFRCDPISEHNRLYWYRQTLGQGPEFLTYFQNEAQLEKSRLLSDRFSAERPKGSFSTLEIQRTEQGDSAMYLCASSATTGTYEQYFGPGTRLTVT.

Concerning this clonotype itself: A much larger clone sits a single nucleotide away, making a read error possible. The rearrangement links TRBV2 to TRBJ2-3; D perhaps matches TRBD1 (6 bases). The germline V gene has CDR1 SNHLY and CDR2 FYNNEI. This CDR3 has 13 amino acids. The CDR3 bases are TGTGTCAGCAGGGGCAACCTAGGGGATACGCAGTATTTT. Protein product: CVSRGNLGDTQYF. Drawing the rest from reference TRBV2 and TRBJ2-3, the complete variable domain is EPEVTQTPSHQVTQMGQEVILRCVPISNHLYFYWYRQILGQKVEFLVSFYNNEISEKSEIFDDQFSVERPDGSNFTLKIRSTKLEDSAMYFCVSRGNLGDTQYFGPGTRLTVL.

This clonotype was picked up many times. This rearrangement joins TRBV7-9 to TRBJ2-3, with 11 bases fitting TRBD2. The CDR3 spans 16 residues. CDR1 and CDR2 (germline): SEHNR, FQNEAQ (reference sequence). V was clipped by 3 bases and J by 1 base; unmatched bases: 3. CDR3 sequence (DNA): TGTGCCAGCAGCTTGGGACTAGCGGAGGGCACAGATACGCAGTATTTT. Translating gives CASSLGLAEGTDTQYF.

V is TRBV4-2 and J is TRBJ1-3; the D gene is possibly TRBD1 (6 bases). V lost 0 bases to trimming and J lost 0 bases, with 15 bases between them. This CDR3 contains 18 residues. Germline CDR1 and CDR2: LGHNA and YNFKEQ. The CDR3 loop reads CASSQEGGRGYSGNTIYF. CDR3 nucleotides: TGTGCCAGCAGCCAAGAAGGAGGCAGGGGATACTCTGGAAACACCATATATTTT.

This clonotype was found a few times. This chain uses TRBV7-2 with TRBJ2-3; D might be TRBD1 (6 bases). This CDR3 is built from 14 residues. Trimming removed 5 bases from V and 2 bases from J, with 11 bases in between. Per germline, CDR1 SGHTA and CDR2 FQGNSA. The CDR3 DNA reads TGTGCCAGCAGCCTTGGACAGCACACAGATACGCAGTATTTT. It is translated as CASSLGQHTDTQYF. The entire variable domain, with the rest obtained from reference TRBV7-2 and TRBJ2-3, is as follows: GAGVSQSPSNKVTEKGKDVELRCDPISGHTALYWYRQSLGQGLEFLIYFQGNSAPDKSGLPSDRFSAERTGGSVSTLTIQRTQQEDSAVYLCASSLGQHTDTQYFGPGTRLTVL.

This clonotype came up a few times. The CDR3 loop is CASSGRVGIEQFF. The CDR3 DNA reads as TGTGCCAGCAGTGGGAGGGTTGGGATTGAGCAGTTCTTC. This sequence joins TRBV2 and TRBJ2-1, with a tentative D call TRBD2 (6 bases). CDR3 size: 13 residues. Per the germline V gene, CDR1 is SNHLY and CDR2 is FYNNEI. V lost 4 bases, J lost 9 bases, and 13 bases lay in between. The full variable domain, rest sourced from reference TRBV2 and TRBJ2-1, is EPEVTQTPSHQVTQMGQEVILRCVPISNHLYFYWYRQILGQKVEFLVSFYNNEISEKSEIFDDQFSVERPDGSNFTLKIRSTKLEDSAMYFCASSGRVGIEQFFGPGTRLTVL.

The table lists this clonotype with a count of one. The chain recombines TRBV5-1 with TRBJ2-3; tentatively, D is TRBD2 (5 bases). V gave up 4 bases and J gave up 8 bases, with 23 bases separating them. In germline, CDR1 is SGHRS, CDR2 YFSETQ. This CDR3 comprises 16 residues. This CDR3 is CASSTLAVSSSATQYF. The DNA of the CDR3 is TGCGCCAGCAGCACCCTAGCAGTATCTAGCTCAGCTACGCAGTATTTT.

A note on this clonotype: A read error may explain this, as a much larger clone is one base away. The rearrangement joins TRBV5-1 to TRBJ2-7; a possible D gene is TRBD1 (5 bases). V lost 6 bases to trimming and J lost 5 bases, with 18 bases between them. CDR1 is SGHRS, CDR2 YFSETQ, per germline. This CDR3 has 14 amino acids. The CDR3 protein is CASMSDFIRDEQYF. CDR3 nucleotide sequence: TGCGCCAGCATGTCCGATTTTATCAGGGACGAGCAGTACTTC.

This clonotype was counted ten times or more. This chain connects TRBV4-1 to TRBJ2-7; TRBD2 aligns across 10 bases. The CDR3 loop spans 14 amino acids. Germline V CDR1 and CDR2: MGHRA, YSYEKL. Losses at the gene ends were 4 bases for V and 2 bases for J; bases not matched to a gene: 2. The CDR3 DNA is TGCGCCAGCAGCCCTAGCGGGAGCCCCTACGAGCAGTACTTC. Protein product: CASSPSGSPYEQYF.

This clonotype was counted a single time. A single base separates this from a much larger clone, so it may be a read error. Here the CDR3 omits its conserved ending phenylalanine or tryptophan, so a read error is the likely source. The V and J genes are TRBV12-3 or TRBV12-4 and TRBJ2-7; 9 positions agree with TRBD2. The CDR3 contains 15 residues. V was clipped by 5 bases and J by 3 bases; unmatched bases: 8. Here the CDR3 reads CASSPGLALGYEQYL. In DNA form, the CDR3 reads TGTGCCAGCAGTCCAGGACTAGCGCTGGGCTACGAGCAGTACCTC.

Note on this clonotype: The junction departs from germline at one end; a sequencing error may be responsible. The chain uses TRBV14 and TRBJ2-6; D possibly matches TRBD1 or TRBD2 (5 bases each). The length of the CDR3 is 17 residues. Germline CDR1 is SGHDN and CDR2 is FVKESK. The DNA of the CDR3 is TGTGCCAGCAGCCAGGACCGCTCCAGGGCCGGGGCCAATGTCCTGACTTTC. It specifies CASSQDRSRAGANVLTF.

This clonotype appeared many times. J is TRBJ1-1 and V is TRBV12-3 or TRBV12-4, with a possible D match to TRBD1 (6 bases). This CDR3 is built from 13 residues. With 3 bases removed from V and 7 bases from J, the gap between germline ends came to 12 bases. The CDR3 coding sequence is TGTGCCAGCAGTTTCATGGGGGGCGGTGAAGCTTTCTTT. It is translated as CASSFMGGGEAFF.

This clonotype occurred many times. The rearrangement links TRBV18 to TRBJ2-3, with 9 positions matching TRBD2. The ends lost 4 bases at V and 0 bases at J; junction bases unmatched: 8. The CDR3 totals 17 residues. Germline loops: CDR1 KGHSH, CDR2 LQKENI. Here the CDR3 DNA reads TGTGCCAGCTCACTCCGGACTCTAGCGGGAAGCACAGATACGCAGTATTTT. This encodes CASSLRTLAGSTDTQYF.

The chain combines TRBV18 with TRBJ2-7, with D hard to call. CDR1 KGHSH and CDR2 LQKENI come from the germline V gene. The ends were cut back, 2 bases at V and 1 base at J, with 9 bases in the middle. The CDR3 is 14 residues long. The CDR3 coding sequence is TGTGCCAGCTCACCAGGGCTGGGTTCCTACGAGCAGTACTTC. It encodes CASSPGLGSYEQYF.

Here the CDR3 reads CASSLCGQGGETQYF. The CDR3 DNA reads TGTGCCAGCAGCTTATGCGGGCAGGGTGGGGAGACCCAGTACTTC. This chain links TRBV7-2 with TRBJ2-5; D is perhaps TRBD1 or TRBD2 (5 bases each). Trimming took off 2 bases at V and 5 bases at J, with 15 bases between the two ends. CDR1 is SGHTA, CDR2 FQGNSA, per germline. This CDR3 has 15 amino acids. The variable domain in full, with the rest retrieved from reference TRBV7-2 and TRBJ2-5, is GAGVSQSPSNKVTEKGKDVELRCDPISGHTALYWYRQSLGQGLEFLIYFQGNSAPDKSGLPSDRFSAERTGGSVSTLTIQRTQQEDSAVYLCASSLCGQGGETQYFGPGTRLLVL.

This chain uses TRBV10-1 with TRBJ2-7; D gene unclear. CDR3 length: 14 amino acids. Per the germline V gene, CDR1 is WNHNN and CDR2 is SYGVQD (reference sequence). Trimming removed 2 bases at V and 6 bases at J, with 14 bases between. The DNA for the CDR3 is TGCGCCAGCAGTGAGATCGAACCTTGGGGCGAGCAGTACTTC. Translating gives CASSEIEPWGEQYF.

In this sample, this clonotype turned up many times. The genes are TRBV29-1 and TRBJ2-3; 10 nucleotides match TRBD1. In germline, CDR1 is SQVTM, CDR2 ANQGSEA. The CDR3 contains 13 residues. With 7 bases clipped from V and 2 bases from J, the junction kept 3 bases outside the gene matches. CDR3 sequence reads: CSGDRGHTDTQYF. DNA of the CDR3: TGCAGCGGCGACAGGGGGCACACAGATACGCAGTATTTT.

The chain joins TRBV29-1 to TRBJ2-1, with 13 positions matching TRBD2. The germline gives CDR1 SQVTM, CDR2 ANQGSEA. The CDR3 is made up of 16 amino acids. The ends lost 7 bases at V and 0 bases at J; junction bases unmatched: 6. Here the CDR3 reads CSARLAGGFSYNEQFF. CDR3 DNA: TGCAGCGCCCGACTAGCGGGGGGATTCTCCTACAATGAGCAGTTCTTC.

In its sample, this clonotype was seen many times. The V gene is TRBV18, the J gene TRBJ1-5; TRBD1 matches 11 bases. The CDR3 is made up of 16 amino acids. V was pared by 5 bases and J by 2 bases, with 5 bases of the junction left unmatched. Germline V gene lookup returns CDR1 KGHSH and CDR2 LQKENI. The CDR3 nucleotides read TGTGCCAGCTCAAGGACAGGGGGCAGCGGCAATCAGCCCCAGCATTTT. Translated, it gives CASSRTGGSGNQPQHF.

There are many counts of this clonotype. The genes are TRBV11-2 and TRBJ2-1; D is uncertain. CDR1 is SGHAT and CDR2 is FQNNGV in the germline V gene. The CDR3 is made up of 15 amino acids. The V end lost 1 base, the J end lost 0 bases, and 7 bases lay between the germline ends. CDR3 bases: TGTGCCAGCAGCTTAGTGTCTGCCTCCTACAATGAGCAGTTCTTC. Encoded protein: CASSLVSASYNEQFF.

This clonotype was counted a few times. The chain links TRBV12-3 or TRBV12-4 to TRBJ1-6; 7 bases are a match to TRBD1. The CDR3 is 14 amino acids. Trimming cost V 2 bases and J 9 bases; bases outside gene matches: 4. CDR3 in amino acids: CASSLRTGVSPLHF. DNA for the CDR3: TGTGCCAGCAGTTTAAGGACAGGAGTTTCACCCCTCCACTTT.

This clonotype was seen repeatedly, ten times or more. The genes are TRBV2 and TRBJ2-5, with TRBD2 identical over 7 bases. The CDR3 sequence is 13 residues long. Per the germline V gene, CDR1 is SNHLY and CDR2 is FYNNEI. V gave up 6 bases and J gave up 4 bases; unmatched junction bases: 5. The CDR3 nucleotides are TGTGCCAGCAGCGGGGGAGGGCCAGAGACCCAGTACTTC. It encodes CASSGGGPETQYF.